This TCR beta chain was documented in a study of CXCR3-negative and CXCR3-positive naive CD8 T cells. Overall study findings and caveats: Diversity was high in both naive subsets and much lower in memory cells. Partial loss of CXCR3 expression followed cryopreservation; most assays used fresh PBMCs. Higher TRB CDR3 hydrophobicity marked CXCR3-positive naive cells relative to CXCR3-negative naive cells.

The germline V gene has CDR1 MDHEN and CDR2 SYDVKM. The CDR3 length is 16 residues. Concerning this clonotype: The antigen is undetermined.

cDNA libraries for TRB were generated by 5' RACE incorporating UMI labels. TCRdb reprocessed the 5' RACE reads and keeps a single row for each CDR3 protein, giving no DNA. The data show some 150,000 distinct CDR3 sequences, and the top ten clones hold about 0.28%. Sorts that each held around 300,000 cells were run in triplicate for every CD8+ T cell subset. The authors gated naive CD8+ T cells as CD45RO-CCR7+CD27+CD95-. The sequencing sample was made of naive CXCR3+ CD8+ T cells from blood. Subset of the sample: CD45RO-CCR7+CD27+CD95- naive CD8+ T cells expressing CXCR3 (TNR3+). This receptor was identified in a human donor in good health. Some clones in this sample may be carry-over from other donors' samples. This sequence joins TRBV28 and TRBJ1-1. The CDR3: CASKISGRAKNTEAFF.